Following are 3 T cell receptor beta chains from one sample sequenced in a study of beta chain features in type 1 diabetes. The investigators reverse transcribed all of the isolated RNA, so they sequenced expressed TCRB transcripts. Assay used: immunoSEQ multiplex PCR; TCRdb lists only in-frame clones, some missing. The table has hundreds of thousands of clones, over 10% seen once. These TCRs' antigens remain unknown. Study-level findings and limits: A moderate, significant TCRB CDR3 shortening appeared in type 1 diabetes across four CD4+ subsets.

Sequencing input: naive CD4+ T cells from blood. All receptors come from a man aged 18 to 30 with type 1 diabetes.

The chain uses TRBV7-9 and TRBJ2-3, with 8 bases that match TRBD2. Germline CDR1 and CDR2: SEHNR and FQNEAQ (reference sequence). The CDR3 totals 13 residues. Trimming took 6 bases from V and 5 from J; bases not matched to a gene: 4. CDR3 nucleotides: TGTGCCAGCAGGTTACTAGCGGAAGATACGCAGTATTTT. Its protein product is CASRLLAEDTQYF. The full variable domain, rest sourced from reference TRBV7-9 and TRBJ2-3, is DTGVSQNPRHKITKRGQNVTFRCDPISEHNRLYWYRQTLGQGPEFLTYFQNEAQLEKSRLLSDRFSAERPKGSFSTLEIQRTEQGDSAMYLCASRLLAEDTQYFGPGTRLTVL.

The J gene is TRBJ1-2, the V gene TRBV10-1; D possibly corresponds to TRBD1 (5 bases). Per the germline V gene, CDR1 is WNHNN and CDR2 is SYGVQD (reference sequence). V was clipped by 0 bases and J by 6 bases, with 8 bases between them. This CDR3 is built from 13 residues. The CDR3 region is CASSESTDHGYTF. For the CDR3, the DNA is TGCGCCAGCAGTGAGTCGACAGATCATGGCTACACCTTC.

The chain joins TRBV7-2 to TRBJ1-2, with a possible D match to TRBD1 (6 bases). The CDR3 runs to 15 residues. The germline V gene encodes CDR1 SGHTA and CDR2 FQGNSA. Between the trimmed V and J ends, which lost 4 bases and 6 bases, there was a span of 18 bases. Here the CDR3 DNA reads TGTGCCAGCAGCTCCCTTGGGGCAGGGGACGATGGCTACACCTTC. Its protein is CASSSLGAGDDGYTF.